The 5 T cell receptor beta chains below come from one sample, sequenced in a study of blood T cell dynamics during melanoma immunotherapy (TCRdb year 2020). The label giving this sample's time point can be read as: pre-treatment baseline. Libraries were constructed by the immunoSEQ multiplex PCR assay. In TCRdb, the immuneACCESS table is reduced to in-frame sequences with V and J assigned. These tables do not hold every clone; where another copy was compared, an unresolved V gene accounts for under half, and the others remain unexplained. Present in this sample are 15,000 to 20,000 clones, roughly nine tenths of which were seen just once. 1.8% of the sample goes to the ten largest clones. The sample consisted of blood, taken from a patient treated with checkpoint blockade. These receptor sequences come from a human donor with melanoma.

The CDR3 region has the DNA TGTGCCAGCAGTGAGTGGACTAGCGGAGGTTTTAGCACAGATACGCAGTATTTT. This sequence encodes CASSEWTSGGFSTDTQYF. V gene TRBV6-1 combines with J gene TRBJ2-3, with TRBD2 identical over 10 bases. The CDR3 is 18 residues long. Germline V gene sequence: CDR1 MNHNS, CDR2 SASEGT. Unmatched junction bases numbered 9, after V lost 3 bases and J lost 0 bases.

The rearrangement uses TRBV7-6 and TRBJ1-1, with D hard to call. In germline, CDR1 is SGHVS, CDR2 FNYEAQ. The CDR3 extends over 13 amino acids. The germline V and J ends were trimmed by 5 bases and 1 base, with 8 bases remaining between them. The CDR3 coding sequence is TGTGCCAGCAGCCCCGGTGAGAACACTGAAGCTTTCTTT. It codes for CASSPGENTEAFF.

There are a few counts of this clone. The rearrangement joins TRBV29-1 to TRBJ2-1; tentatively, D is TRBD2 (5 bases). Germline-derived CDR1 and CDR2 are SQVTM and ANQGSEA. The V end was cut by 4 bases, the J end by 10 bases, with 8 bases between. The CDR3 is made up of 10 amino acids. The DNA for the CDR3 is TGCAGCGTTGCTAGCCCAGAGCAGTTCTTC. This codes for CSVASPEQFF.

This chain links TRBV6-5 with TRBJ2-7; TRBD1 matches 7 bases. The CDR3 runs 12 residues. Germline values: CDR1 MNHEY, CDR2 SVGAGI. The V gene end was trimmed by 3 bases and the J gene end by 11 bases; junction bases not matched to a gene: 7. Written as DNA, the CDR3 is TGTGCCAGCAGTTATAGGCAGGGGGACGAGTACTTC. It codes for CASSYRQGDEYF.

The chain uses TRBV9 and TRBJ2-3; D might be TRBD1 (5 bases). In germline, CDR1 is SGDLS, CDR2 YYNGEE. Between the trimmed V and J ends, which lost 0 bases and 4 bases, there was a span of 12 bases. CDR3 length: 15 amino acids. The DNA of the CDR3 is TGTGCCAGCAGCGTAGAAGGGGTCCGGGCAGATACGCAGTATTTT. Its protein product is CASSVEGVRADTQYF.